This is a list of T cell receptor beta chains from one sample in a study of blood T cell repertoires in COVID-19. The assay was immunoSEQ multiplex PCR, and TCRdb's table has in-frame clones only and misses some. Among a few hundred thousand clones listed, 70% to 90% were seen once. The sample was peripheral blood. The source of these receptors is a human donor in a cohort sampled during active COVID-19. The CDR3 runs from the conserved cysteine through the conserved F or W. The D gene is left open where the match is weak. Clone size appears in some rows only: once, few, many, or a class for an expanded clone.

j_call | clone_size | v_call | d_call | cdr3_nt | cdr3_aa
TRBJ2-1 | . | TRBV7-2 | TRBD2 | TGTGCCAGCAGCTTAGACGCAGCGGGGGGGCTGGATGAGCAGTTCTTC | CASSLDAAGGLDEQFF
TRBJ1-1 | . | TRBV6-5 | . | TGTGCCAGCAGTTACCCGGGGGGCACTGAAGCTTTCTTT | CASSYPGGTEAFF
TRBJ2-7 | . | TRBV5-4 | TRBD1 | TGTGCCAGCAGCCCAGGGACAGCCTCCTACGAGCAGTACTTC | CASSPGTASYEQYF
TRBJ2-1 | few | TRBV6-6 | TRBD2 | TGTGCCAGCAGTTACGTAGCGGGGGTTTACAATGAGCAGTTCTTC | CASSYVAGVYNEQFF
TRBJ2-1 | . | TRBV28 | TRBD2 | TGTGCCACCCTCCGACTAGCGGGATACAATGAGCAGTTCTTC | CATLRLAGYNEQFF
TRBJ1-5 | once | TRBV28 | TRBD1 | TGTGCCAGCAGTTTGCAACCTCTGGGACAGGGTCAGCCCCAGCATTTT | CASSLQPLGQGQPQHF
TRBJ1-6 | . | TRBV3-1/TRBV3-2 | TRBD1 | TGTGCCAGCAGCTATAATCCCGGGACAGGGGCTTCACCCCTCCACTTT | CASSYNPGTGASPLHF
TRBJ2-6 | . | TRBV29-1 | . | TGCAGCGTTGAAGATAACAACTCTGGGGCCAACGTCCTGACTTTC | CSVEDNNSGANVLTF
TRBJ2-7 | . | TRBV5-1 | TRBD2 | TGCGCCAGCAGCTTGGCGCCAGCGGGAGCCTCCTACGAGCAGTACTTC | CASSLAPAGASYEQYF
TRBJ2-2 | . | TRBV2 | TRBD1 | TGTGCCAGCAGTGAATCACAGGGGAGCACCGGGGAGCTGTTTTTT | CASSESQGSTGELFF
TRBJ2-5 | . | TRBV19 | . | TGTGCCAGTAGTCAGGGGTGGGAGACCCAGTACTTC | CASSQGWETQYF
TRBJ1-4 | . | TRBV7-9 | . | TGTGCCAGCAGCTCGGACAGTCAGGGGAAGTATAATGAAAAACTGTTTTTT | CASSSDSQGKYNEKLFF
TRBJ1-5 | . | TRBV28 | TRBD1 | TGTGCCAGCAGGAGACAGGGGGACAATCAGCCCCAGCATTTT | CASRRQGDNQPQHF
TRBJ2-2 | . | TRBV29-1 | TRBD1 | TGCAGCGTTGGACAGGGGCCGAACACCGGGGAGCTGTTTTTT | CSVGQGPNTGELFF
TRBJ2-3 | . | TRBV9 | . | TGTGCCAGCAGCGTAGACCCAGGGGTGGCAGATACGCAGTATTTT | CASSVDPGVADTQYF
TRBJ1-2 | . | TRBV6-6 | . | TGTGCCAGCAGATTGACAGCAAACTATGGCTACACCTTC | CASRLTANYGYTF
TRBJ2-7 | . | TRBV11-2 | TRBD1 | TGTGCCAGCGGCCGGGACAGGGGCCACGAGCAGTACTTC | CASGRDRGHEQYF
TRBJ2-5 | . | TRBV7-5 | . | TGTGCCACGCCAGGAGAGACCCAGTACTTC | CATPGETQYF
TRBJ1-6 | few | TRBV25-1 | . | TGTGCCAGCGTCCCCCCATCCGGGGGGTCAGGGCCCCTCCACTTT | CASVPPSGGSGPLHF
TRBJ1-6 | . | TRBV6-1 | . | TGTGCCAGCAGTGACAGGGATAATTCACCCCTCCACTTT | CASSDRDNSPLHF
TRBJ1-1 | . | TRBV28 | . | TGTGCCAGCGGTAAATCAGGGACTGGGGGGACTGAAGCTTTCTTT | CASGKSGTGGTEAFF
TRBJ1-1 | . | TRBV23-1 | . | TGCGCCAGCAGTCAAGATAAAAAGGGGGAAGGGAACACTGAAGCTTTCTTT | CASSQDKKGEGNTEAFF
TRBJ1-2 | . | TRBV28 | TRBD1 | TGTGCCAGCAGTTTCCCCACATACACCCGAAGCCACACACCACGGGACAGGGATGCCTACACCTTC | CASSFPTYTRSHTPRDRDAYTF
TRBJ1-2 | . | TRBV7-2 | . | TGTGCCAGCAGCCGCGCCCGGGGGGCAAACTATGGCTACACCTTC | CASSRARGANYGYTF
TRBJ1-6 | . | TRBV11-2 | . | TGTGCCAGCAGCTACGGACAGAATAATTCACCCCTCCACTTT | CASSYGQNNSPLHF
TRBJ2-2 | . | TRBV14 | . | TGTGCCAGCAGTACCGGAGGCCACACCGGGGAGCTGTTTTTT | CASSTGGHTGELFF
TRBJ1-2 | . | TRBV5-1 | . | TGCGCCAGCAGCGTGACAGATTCGGGTAACTATGGCTACACCTTC | CASSVTDSGNYGYTF
TRBJ1-1 | . | TRBV18 | TRBD1 | TGTGCCAGCTCTTTGACAGGGTCTGATGCTGAAGCTTTCTTT | CASSLTGSDAEAFF